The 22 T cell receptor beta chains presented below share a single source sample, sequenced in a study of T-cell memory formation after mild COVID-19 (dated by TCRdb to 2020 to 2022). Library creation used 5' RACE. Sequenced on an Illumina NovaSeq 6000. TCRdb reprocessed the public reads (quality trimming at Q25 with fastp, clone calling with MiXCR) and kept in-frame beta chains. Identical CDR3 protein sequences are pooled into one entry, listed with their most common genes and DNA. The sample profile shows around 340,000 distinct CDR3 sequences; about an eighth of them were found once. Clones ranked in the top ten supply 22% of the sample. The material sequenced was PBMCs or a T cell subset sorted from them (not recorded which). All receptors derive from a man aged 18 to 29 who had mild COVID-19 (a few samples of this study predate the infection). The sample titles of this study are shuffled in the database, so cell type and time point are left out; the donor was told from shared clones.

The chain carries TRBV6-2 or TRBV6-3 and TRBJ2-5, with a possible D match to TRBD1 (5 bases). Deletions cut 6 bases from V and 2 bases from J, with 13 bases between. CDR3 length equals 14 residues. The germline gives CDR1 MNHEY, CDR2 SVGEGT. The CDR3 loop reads CASSSDRRQETQYF. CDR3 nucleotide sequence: TGTGCCAGCAGCTCTGACAGACGACAAGAGACCCAGTACTTC.

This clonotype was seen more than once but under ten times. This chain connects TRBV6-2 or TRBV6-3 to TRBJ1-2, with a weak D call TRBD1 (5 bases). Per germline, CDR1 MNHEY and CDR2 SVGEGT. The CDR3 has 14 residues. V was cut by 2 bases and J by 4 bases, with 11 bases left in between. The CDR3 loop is CASSYGARGYGYTF. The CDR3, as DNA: TGTGCCAGCAGTTACGGAGCAAGGGGCTATGGCTACACCTTC.

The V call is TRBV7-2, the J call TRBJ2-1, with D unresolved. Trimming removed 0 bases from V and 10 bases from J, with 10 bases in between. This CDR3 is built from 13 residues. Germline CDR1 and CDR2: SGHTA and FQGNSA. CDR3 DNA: TGTGCCAGCAGCTTAGCGCTGTGGGGAGAGCAGTTCTTC. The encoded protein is CASSLALWGEQFF.

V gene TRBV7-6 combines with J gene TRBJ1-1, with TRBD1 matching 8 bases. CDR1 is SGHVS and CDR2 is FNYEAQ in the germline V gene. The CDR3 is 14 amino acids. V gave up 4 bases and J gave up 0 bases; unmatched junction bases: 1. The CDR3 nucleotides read TGTGCCAGCAGCTCGACAGGGGTGAACACTGAAGCTTTCTTT. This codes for CASSSTGVNTEAFF.

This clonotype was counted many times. CDR3 protein: CASSRGRPLSYEQYF. The DNA of the CDR3 is TGTGCCAGCAGCCGAGGACGTCCCCTCTCCTACGAGCAGTACTTC. J is TRBJ2-7 and V is TRBV13; the D is unclear. The CDR3 is made up of 15 amino acids. CDR1 is PRHDT and CDR2 is FYEKMQ in the germline V gene (reference sequence). V shed 5 bases and J shed 0 bases, with 14 bases lying between them.

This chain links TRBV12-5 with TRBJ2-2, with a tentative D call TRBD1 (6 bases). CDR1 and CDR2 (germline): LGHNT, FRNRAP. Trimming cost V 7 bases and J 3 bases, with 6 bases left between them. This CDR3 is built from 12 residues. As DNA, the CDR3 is TGTGCTAGTGAGGGGGACACCGGGGAGCTGTTTTTT. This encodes CASEGDTGELFF.

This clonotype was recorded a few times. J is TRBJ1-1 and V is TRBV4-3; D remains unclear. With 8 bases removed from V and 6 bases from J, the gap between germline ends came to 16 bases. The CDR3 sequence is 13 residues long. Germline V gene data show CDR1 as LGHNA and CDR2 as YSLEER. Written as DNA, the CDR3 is TGCGCCAGCGGCGACACCCTTCACGCTGAAGCTTTCTTT. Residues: CASGDTLHAEAFF.

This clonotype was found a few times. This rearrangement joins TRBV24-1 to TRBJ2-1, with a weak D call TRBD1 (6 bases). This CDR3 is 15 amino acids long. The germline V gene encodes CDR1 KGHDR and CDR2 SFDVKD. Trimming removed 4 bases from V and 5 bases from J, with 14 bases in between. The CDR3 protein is CATSDPGTFDNEQFF. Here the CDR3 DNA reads TGTGCCACCAGTGACCCCGGGACATTTGACAATGAGCAGTTCTTC.

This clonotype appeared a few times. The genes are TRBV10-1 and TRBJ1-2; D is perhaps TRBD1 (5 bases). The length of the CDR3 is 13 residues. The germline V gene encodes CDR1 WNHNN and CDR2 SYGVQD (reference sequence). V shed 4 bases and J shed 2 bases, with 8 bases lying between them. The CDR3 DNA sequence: TGCGCCAGCAGTGCACACAGGAACTATGGCTACACCTTC. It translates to CASSAHRNYGYTF.

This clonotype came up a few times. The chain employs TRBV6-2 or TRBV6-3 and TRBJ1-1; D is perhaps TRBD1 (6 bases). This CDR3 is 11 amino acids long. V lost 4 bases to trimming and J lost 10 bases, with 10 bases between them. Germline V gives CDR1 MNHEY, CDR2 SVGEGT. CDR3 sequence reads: CASSSGEGAFF. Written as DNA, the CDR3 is TGTGCCAGCAGTTCAGGGGAGGGAGCTTTCTTT.

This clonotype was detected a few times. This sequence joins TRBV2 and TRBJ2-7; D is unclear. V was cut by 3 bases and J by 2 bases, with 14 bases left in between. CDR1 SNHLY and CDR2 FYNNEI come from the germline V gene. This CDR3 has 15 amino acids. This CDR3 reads CASSETSSRAYEQYF. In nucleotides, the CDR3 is TGTGCCAGCAGTGAGACGTCGAGCCGAGCCTACGAGCAGTACTTC. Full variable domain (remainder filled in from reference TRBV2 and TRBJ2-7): EPEVTQTPSHQVTQMGQEVILRCVPISNHLYFYWYRQILGQKVEFLVSFYNNEISEKSEIFDDQFSVERPDGSNFTLKIRSTKLEDSAMYFCASSETSSRAYEQYFGPGTRLTVT.

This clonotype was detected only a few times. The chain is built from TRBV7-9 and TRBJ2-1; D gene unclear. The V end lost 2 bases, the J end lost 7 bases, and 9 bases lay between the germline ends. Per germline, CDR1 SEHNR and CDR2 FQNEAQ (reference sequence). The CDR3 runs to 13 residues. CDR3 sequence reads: CASSLQVGNEQFF. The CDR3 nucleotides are TGTGCCAGCAGCTTACAGGTCGGTAATGAGCAGTTCTTC.

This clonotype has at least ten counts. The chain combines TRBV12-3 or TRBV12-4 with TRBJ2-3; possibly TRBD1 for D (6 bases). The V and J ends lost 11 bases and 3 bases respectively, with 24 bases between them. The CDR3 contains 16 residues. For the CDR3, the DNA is TGTGCCTCCGGGTCCTCGACAGGTCCAACGACAGATACGCAGTATTTT. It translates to CASGSSTGPTTDTQYF.

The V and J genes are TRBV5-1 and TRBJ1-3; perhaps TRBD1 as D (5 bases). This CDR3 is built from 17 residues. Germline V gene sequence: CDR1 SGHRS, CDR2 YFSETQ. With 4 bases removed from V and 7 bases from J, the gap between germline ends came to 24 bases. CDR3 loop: CASSRSSGLSDGNTIYF. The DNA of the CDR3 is TGCGCCAGCAGCCGATCTTCGGGACTCTCCGATGGGAACACCATATATTTT.

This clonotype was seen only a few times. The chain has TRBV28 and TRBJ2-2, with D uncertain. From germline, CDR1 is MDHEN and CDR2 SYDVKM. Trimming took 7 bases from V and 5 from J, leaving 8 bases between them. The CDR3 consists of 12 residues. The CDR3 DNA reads TGTGCCAGCAATCGGCGGACCGGGGAGCTGTTTTTT. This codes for CASNRRTGELFF.

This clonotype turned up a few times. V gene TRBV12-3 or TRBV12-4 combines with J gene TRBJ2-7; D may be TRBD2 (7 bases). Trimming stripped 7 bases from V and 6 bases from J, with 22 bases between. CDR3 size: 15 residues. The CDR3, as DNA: TGTGCCAGCACTCCGGGGGGCTCTGTAGAGAGCGAGCAGTACTTC. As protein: CASTPGGSVESEQYF.

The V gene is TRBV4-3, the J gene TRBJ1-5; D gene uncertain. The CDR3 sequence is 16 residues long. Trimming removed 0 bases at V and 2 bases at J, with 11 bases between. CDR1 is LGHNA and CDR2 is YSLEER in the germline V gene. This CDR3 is CASSQDAGLGNQPQHF. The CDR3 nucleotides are TGCGCCAGCAGCCAAGATGCGGGGTTAGGCAATCAGCCCCAGCATTTT.

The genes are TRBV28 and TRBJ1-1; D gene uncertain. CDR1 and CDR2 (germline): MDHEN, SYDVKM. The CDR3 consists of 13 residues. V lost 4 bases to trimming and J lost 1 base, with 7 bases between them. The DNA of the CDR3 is TGTGCCAGCAGTTCCCGGGCGAACACTGAAGCTTTCTTT. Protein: CASSSRANTEAFF.

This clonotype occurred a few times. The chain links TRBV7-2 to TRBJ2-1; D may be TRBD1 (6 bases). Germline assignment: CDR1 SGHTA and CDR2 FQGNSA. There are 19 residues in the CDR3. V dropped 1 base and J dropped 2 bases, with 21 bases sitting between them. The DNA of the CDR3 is TGTGCCAGCAGCTTAGAGGGGGTCAGCCACCCGGGGCCCTACAATGAGCAGTTCTTC. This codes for CASSLEGVSHPGPYNEQFF.

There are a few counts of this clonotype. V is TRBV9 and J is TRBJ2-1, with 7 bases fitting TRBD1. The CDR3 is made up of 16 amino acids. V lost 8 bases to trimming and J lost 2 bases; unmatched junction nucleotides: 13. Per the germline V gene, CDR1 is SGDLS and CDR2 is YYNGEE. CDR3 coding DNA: TGTGCCAGGAGTGGTCAGGGGGTGATCGCCTACAATGAGCAGTTCTTC. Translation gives CARSGQGVIAYNEQFF.

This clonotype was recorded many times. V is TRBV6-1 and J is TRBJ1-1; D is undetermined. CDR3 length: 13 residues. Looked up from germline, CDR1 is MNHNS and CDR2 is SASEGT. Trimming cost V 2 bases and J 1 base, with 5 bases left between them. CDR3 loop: CASSESGNTEAFF. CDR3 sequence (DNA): TGTGCCAGCAGTGAATCCGGGAACACTGAAGCTTTCTTT.

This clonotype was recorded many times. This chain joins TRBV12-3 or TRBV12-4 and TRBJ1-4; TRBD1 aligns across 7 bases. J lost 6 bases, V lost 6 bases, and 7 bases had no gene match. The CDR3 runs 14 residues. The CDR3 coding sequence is TGTGCCAGCAGAAAAACAGGGGAGGATGAAAAACTGTTTTTT. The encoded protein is CASRKTGEDEKLFF.